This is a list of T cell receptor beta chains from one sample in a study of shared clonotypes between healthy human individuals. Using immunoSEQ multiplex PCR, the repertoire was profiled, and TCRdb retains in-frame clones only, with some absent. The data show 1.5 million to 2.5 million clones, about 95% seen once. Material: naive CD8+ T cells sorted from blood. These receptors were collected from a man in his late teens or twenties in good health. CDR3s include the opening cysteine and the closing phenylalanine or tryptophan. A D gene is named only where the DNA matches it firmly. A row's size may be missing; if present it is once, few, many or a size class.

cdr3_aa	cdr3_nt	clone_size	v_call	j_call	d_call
CASSSAGGQTEAFF	TGTGCCAGCAGTTCAGCCGGAGGACAGACTGAAGCTTTCTTT	-	TRBV28	TRBJ1-1	-
CASSYSRGIPNQPQHF	TGTGCCAGCAGTTACTCGAGAGGTATTCCCAATCAGCCCCAGCATTTT	once	TRBV6-6	TRBJ1-5	-
CASSLPSAGTANTGELFF	TGTGCCAGCAGTTTGCCCTCCGCCGGGACAGCGAACACCGGGGAGCTGTTTTTT	-	TRBV27	TRBJ2-2	TRBD1
CASSFLLDDQGIQYF	TGTGCCAGCAGCTTCCTCCTGGATGACCAGGGCATTCAGTACTTC	-	TRBV7-9	TRBJ2-4	-
CASTEWRLPYEQYF	TGTGCCAGCACCGAGTGGCGCCTCCCTTACGAGCAGTACTTC	-	TRBV6-1	TRBJ2-7	-
CASSPQYEQYF	TGTGCCAGCAGCCCGCAGTACGAGCAGTACTTC	-	TRBV7-9	TRBJ2-7	-
CASSMGVYSNQPQHF	TGTGCCAGTAGTATGGGAGTTTATAGCAATCAGCCCCAGCATTTT	-	TRBV19	TRBJ1-5	-
CASKIRDPFYYTF	TGTGCCTCAAAAATCCGGGACCCTTTTTACTACACCTTC	-	TRBV30	TRBJ1-2	-
CASSIDTSSYEQYF	TGTGCCAGTAGTATTGACACTAGCTCCTACGAGCAGTACTTC	-	TRBV19	TRBJ2-7	-
CASSEFVGAEDQETQYF	TGTGCCAGCAGTGAGTTTGTAGGAGCGGAAGATCAAGAGACCCAGTACTTC	-	TRBV6-1	TRBJ2-5	-
CASSRTGASIYNEQFF	TGTGCCAGCAGCCGAACCGGGGCCTCCATTTACAATGAGCAGTTCTTC	once	TRBV13	TRBJ2-1	-
CASSLDASGQETQYF	TGTGCCAGCAGCTTAGACGCTAGCGGCCAAGAGACCCAGTACTTC	-	TRBV7-9	TRBJ2-5	TRBD2
CASSRTGAGELFF	TGTGCCAGCAGCCGGACAGGGGCCGGGGAGCTGTTTTTT	once	TRBV27	TRBJ2-2	TRBD1
CASSQDYKGGNYGYTF	TGCGCCAGCAGCCAAGATTATAAGGGAGGGAACTATGGCTACACCTTC	once	TRBV4-3	TRBJ1-2	-
CASSQLAGGRYEQFF	TGTGCCAGCAGCCAACTAGCGGGGGGGCGGTATGAGCAGTTCTTC	-	TRBV14	TRBJ2-1	TRBD2
CASRPPTRSGELFF	TGTGCCAGCAGACCCCCGACCCGGAGCGGGGAGCTGTTTTTT	-	TRBV6-5	TRBJ2-2	-
CASSESGFSYNEQFF	TGTGCCAGCAGCGAATCTGGTTTCTCCTACAATGAGCAGTTCTTC	-	TRBV9	TRBJ2-1	-
CASLVSEGLAGWEEQYF	TGTGCCAGCTTGGTCAGCGAGGGACTAGCGGGATGGGAAGAGCAGTACTTC	-	TRBV7-9	TRBJ2-7	TRBD2
CASGVIGSTDTQYF	TGTGCCAGCGGCGTAATAGGGAGCACAGATACGCAGTATTTT	once	TRBV27	TRBJ2-3	-
CASSWSDSLYEQYF	TGTGCCAGCAGCTGGAGTGACAGCCTCTACGAGCAGTACTTC	-	TRBV11-2	TRBJ2-7	-
CASSTRTGIQYF	TGTGCCAGCAGCACCCGGACAGGGATTCAGTACTTC	once	TRBV5-6	TRBJ2-4	TRBD1
CASSGPLEDIQYF	TGTGCCAGCAGCGGGCCCCTGGAGGACATTCAGTACTTC	-	TRBV9	TRBJ2-4	-
CSVLIVDEQFF	TGCAGCGTTCTTATTGTCGATGAGCAGTTCTTC	-	TRBV29-1	TRBJ2-1	-
CASSQERTSGSNEQFF	TGCGCCAGCAGCCAAGAACGGACTAGCGGTTCAAATGAGCAGTTCTTC	-	TRBV4-3	TRBJ2-1	TRBD2
CASSQDEGWQTQYF	TGCGCCAGCAGCCAAGACGAGGGGTGGCAGACCCAGTACTTC	-	TRBV4-1	TRBJ2-5	-
CASSLYRGNTIYF	TGTGCCAGCAGTTTATACAGGGGAAACACCATATATTTT	-	TRBV27	TRBJ1-3	-